The 7 T cell receptor beta chains below were found in one sample sequenced in a study of T cells in localized non-small cell lung cancer. Produced via immunoSEQ multiplex PCR; TCRdb's table is partial and in-frame only. This repertoire shows fewer than 25,000 clones, roughly 90% found once; its top ten account for roughly 2.6%. The material was peripheral blood, obtained before any cancer treatment. All receptors derive from a woman aged 35-75 years with stage I lung adenocarcinoma.

V and J are TRBV28 and TRBJ1-1, with 12 bases aligning to TRBD1. This CDR3 is built from 14 residues. Germline assignment: CDR1 MDHEN and CDR2 SYDVKM. Trimming at V came to 6 bases and at J to 6 bases, leaving 5 bases not matched to a gene. The CDR3 is CASSKWDRGPEAFF. CDR3 coding DNA: TGTGCCAGCAGCAAATGGGACAGGGGGCCTGAAGCTTTCTTT.

V gene TRBV27 combines with J gene TRBJ1-2, with TRBD1 identical over 10 bases. CDR3 size: 15 residues. Germline CDR1 reads MNHEY; CDR2 reads SMNVEV (reference sequence). V shed 6 bases, J shed 4 bases, and the junction held 8 bases outside the gene matches. CDR3 sequence (DNA): TGTGCCAGCAGACCCGGGACAGGGGCGGCCTATGGCTACACCTTC. It codes for CASRPGTGAAYGYTF.

The count of this clone is one. V usage is TRBV5-1 and J usage is TRBJ2-1, with 7 nucleotides matching TRBD2. V was clipped by 3 bases and J by 4 bases; unmatched bases: 7. CDR3 length: 15 amino acids. Germline CDR1 and CDR2: SGHRS and YFSETQ. Here the CDR3 reads CASSSGLNLYNEQFF. The CDR3 DNA reads as TGCGCCAGCAGCTCGGGACTAAACCTATACAATGAGCAGTTCTTC.

V gene TRBV2 combines with J gene TRBJ1-5, with D uncertain. The CDR3 extends over 14 amino acids. In germline, CDR1 is SNHLY, CDR2 FYNNEI. V gave up 6 bases and J gave up 5 bases, with 14 bases separating them. CDR3 region: CASRELGSDQPQHF. As DNA, the CDR3 is TGTGCCAGCAGGGAATTGGGATCCGATCAGCCCCAGCATTTT.

The rearrangement uses TRBV18 and TRBJ1-1; 10 nucleotides match TRBD1. The CDR3 spans 14 residues. With 5 bases clipped from V and 3 bases from J, the junction kept 3 bases outside the gene matches. From germline, CDR1 is KGHSH and CDR2 LQKENI. CDR3 protein: CASSSDRGDTEAFF. CDR3 coding DNA: TGTGCCAGCTCATCGGACAGGGGGGACACTGAAGCTTTCTTT.

V usage is TRBV10-3 and J usage is TRBJ2-3; 10 bases fit TRBD2. The CDR3 spans 18 residues. With V trimmed by 3 bases and J by 2 bases, 11 bases remained unmatched. The germline V gene encodes CDR1 ENHRY and CDR2 SYGVKD. The CDR3 nucleotides are TGTGCCATCAGTGACCCCCGAGGGCTAGCGGGAGCCACAGATACGCAGTATTTT. Translating gives CAISDPRGLAGATDTQYF.

The chain carries TRBV2 and TRBJ2-1; TRBD2 matches 15 bases. The CDR3 spans 17 residues. Germline CDR1 and CDR2: SNHLY and FYNNEI. The junction had 7 bases not matched to a gene; V was cut back by 6 bases and J by 4 bases. The CDR3: CASRGTSGRSVYNEQFF. CDR3 nucleotide sequence: TGTGCCAGCAGGGGGACTAGCGGGAGGTCCGTGTACAATGAGCAGTTCTTC.